A selection of T cell receptor beta chains follows, all from one sample in a study of cytomegalovirus exposure and HLA in healthy donors. Libraries were prepared by immunoSEQ multiplex PCR; TCRdb keeps only in-frame clonotypes and omits some of them. The table includes approximately 220,000 clones, around nine tenths detected once. The sequenced sample consisted of PBMCs. Every receptor here comes from a woman between 18 and 30 years old in good health and CMV-seronegative. The CDR3 runs from the conserved cysteine through the conserved F or W.

v_call: TRBV6-5
cdr3_length: 12
j_call: TRBJ1-1
cdr3_aa: CASGLLNTEAFF

v_call: TRBV5-6
cdr3_length: 17
j_call: TRBJ2-3
cdr3_aa: CASSPSGASGFVDTQYF

v_call: TRBV25-1
cdr3_length: 15
j_call: TRBJ1-4
cdr3_aa: CASSALGTGYEKLFF

v_call: TRBV5-1
cdr3_length: 12
j_call: TRBJ2-7
cdr3_aa: CASRGDSYEQYF

v_call: TRBV10-3
cdr3_length: 15
j_call: TRBJ2-1
cdr3_aa: CAISEGLAEYNEQFF

v_call: TRBV5-1
cdr3_length: 13
j_call: TRBJ1-5
cdr3_aa: CASSLGTEQPQHF

v_call: TRBV10-3
cdr3_length: 13
j_call: TRBJ1-4
cdr3_aa: CAISGDRGEKLFF

v_call: TRBV27
cdr3_length: 18
j_call: TRBJ2-1
cdr3_aa: CASSSRLAGVTRSNEQFF

v_call: TRBV4-2
cdr3_length: 16
j_call: TRBJ2-1
cdr3_aa: CASSQDGGLAGDEQFF

v_call: TRBV5-1
cdr3_length: 14
j_call: TRBJ1-3
cdr3_aa: CASSWGTGWNTIYF

v_call: TRBV7-9
cdr3_length: 16
j_call: TRBJ2-3
cdr3_aa: CASSLGAGGRPDTQYF

v_call: TRBV6-5
cdr3_length: 13
j_call: TRBJ2-7
cdr3_aa: CASSRTTGAEQYF

v_call: TRBV28
cdr3_length: 15
j_call: TRBJ2-7
cdr3_aa: CASTGSISTGYEQYF

v_call: TRBV6-5
cdr3_length: 14
j_call: TRBJ2-5
cdr3_aa: CASSYSGGQETQYF

v_call: TRBV10-3
cdr3_length: 14
j_call: TRBJ2-7
cdr3_aa: CAISETGASYEQYF

v_call: TRBV5-8
cdr3_length: 15
j_call: TRBJ1-1
cdr3_aa: CASSHRRTRATEAFF

v_call: TRBV5-4
cdr3_length: 12
j_call: TRBJ1-1
cdr3_aa: CASSLGQLEAFF

v_call: TRBV5-1
cdr3_length: 15
j_call: TRBJ1-3
cdr3_aa: CASSLGQGSENTIYF

v_call: TRBV6-1
cdr3_length: 16
j_call: TRBJ2-2
cdr3_aa: CASSEKVAGVPGELFF

v_call: TRBV20-1
cdr3_length: 11
j_call: TRBJ1-1
cdr3_aa: CSADQGTEAFF

v_call: TRBV4-1
cdr3_length: 18
j_call: TRBJ2-3
cdr3_aa: CASSQDGGGRLSTDTQYF

v_call: TRBV6-1
cdr3_length: 15
j_call: TRBJ2-5
cdr3_aa: CASSEEWILRETQYF

v_call: TRBV5-5
cdr3_length: 16
j_call: TRBJ1-2
cdr3_aa: CASSLTPAGQNYGYTF

v_call: TRBV5-1
cdr3_length: 14
j_call: TRBJ1-1
cdr3_aa: CASSSTGWSTEAFF

v_call: TRBV6-5
cdr3_length: 13
j_call: TRBJ1-5
cdr3_aa: CASKTGSNQPQHF

v_call: TRBV7-2
cdr3_length: 13
j_call: TRBJ2-1
cdr3_aa: CASSLTRDNEQFF

v_call: TRBV7-9
cdr3_length: 16
j_call: TRBJ2-1
cdr3_aa: CASSSLAGSSYNEQFF

v_call: TRBV28
cdr3_length: 15
j_call: TRBJ2-3
cdr3_aa: CASSSRQGATDTQYF